Shown below are 12 T cell receptor beta chains from a single sample sequenced in a study of T cells in Graves' hyperthyroidism and ophthalmopathy. Amplification of TCR beta CDR3 regions was performed using RNA transcripts as template. A set of HTBI primers served as the primers for a first-round RT-PCR of the TCR CDR3. TCRdb re-derived calls from the multiplex PCR reads in MiXCR, one entry per CDR3 protein. The table has around 350,000 distinct CDR3 sequences, around 13% seen once; the top ten hold around a fifth. Sequencing was performed on blood. These receptors were taken from a woman in her twenties or thirties with Graves' ophthalmopathy.

This clonotype was observed at least ten times. The V call is TRBV2, the J call TRBJ1-2; possible D gene TRBD1, 6 bases. Deletions cut 6 bases from V and 8 bases from J, with 19 bases between. This CDR3 contains 14 residues. Germline V gene lookup returns CDR1 SNHLY and CDR2 FYNNEI. CDR3: CASRVGAGVLGYTF. The CDR3 DNA reads TGTGCCAGCAGGGTCGGGGCAGGGGTACTCGGCTACACCTTC.

Ten or more counts support this clonotype. The chain is built from TRBV12-3 or TRBV12-4 and TRBJ1-2, with D maybe TRBD1 (5 bases). The CDR3 runs 13 residues. V lost 6 bases, J lost 7 bases, and 15 bases lay in between. CDR3 sequence: CASSPDGARGYTF. Here the CDR3 DNA reads TGTGCCAGCAGCCCTGACGGGGCTCGTGGCTACACCTTC.

This clonotype was seen repeatedly, ten times or more. The genes are TRBV20-1 and TRBJ2-3; 11 positions match TRBD2. This CDR3 is 16 amino acids long. Looked up from germline, CDR1 is DFQATT and CDR2 is SNEGSKA (reference sequence). V gave up 1 base and J gave up 3 bases; unmatched junction bases: 6. CDR3 bases: TGCAGTGCTAGAGTCTTACTAGCGGGGGATACAGATACGCAGTATTTT. This codes for CSARVLLAGDTDTQYF.

This chain joins TRBV9 and TRBJ1-4, with D perhaps TRBD1 (5 bases). The CDR3 is 13 residues long. Germline values: CDR1 SGDLS, CDR2 YYNGEE. V was clipped by 7 bases and J by 5 bases, with 12 bases between them. The DNA of the CDR3 is TGTGCCAGCGGCGGGACGGGAAATGAAAAACTGTTTTTT. Protein sequence: CASGGTGNEKLFF.

This clonotype occurred a few times. V and J are TRBV18 and TRBJ2-2, with D perhaps TRBD2 (5 bases). CDR1 and CDR2 from the germline V gene are KGHSH and LQKENI. This CDR3 contains 15 residues. V gave up 3 bases and J gave up 5 bases, with 13 bases separating them. Written as DNA, the CDR3 is TGTGCCAGCTCACCGGACTTTATTGGGACCGGGGAGCTGTTTTTT. Residues: CASSPDFIGTGELFF.

This clonotype was counted at least ten times. This chain links TRBV30 with TRBJ2-2; 9 bases match TRBD1. The CDR3 is 13 residues long. In germline, CDR1 is GTSNPN, CDR2 SVGIG (reference sequence). V gave up 4 bases and J gave up 8 bases; unmatched junction bases: 5. As DNA, the CDR3 is TGTGCCTGGAAGGACAGGGGACGTGGGGAGCTGTTTTTT. Amino acids: CAWKDRGRGELFF.

This clonotype occurred many times. The gene calls are TRBV18 and TRBJ1-1; D might be TRBD1 (5 bases). The CDR3 totals 14 residues. V shed 1 base and J shed 3 bases, with 9 bases lying between them. CDR1 and CDR2 (germline): KGHSH, LQKENI. The CDR3 coding sequence is TGTGCCAGCTCACCACGTAAAGGGGACACTGAAGCTTTCTTT. It encodes CASSPRKGDTEAFF.

This clonotype was seen many times. The chain couples TRBV27 to TRBJ2-3; the D is unclear. The CDR3 has 14 amino acids. V shed 6 bases and J shed 2 bases, with 12 bases lying between them. Germline V lookup: CDR1 MNHEY, CDR2 SMNVEV (reference sequence). The CDR3 DNA reads TGTGCCAGCAGCCGCCTGACACCCACAGATACGCAGTATTTT. Its protein is CASSRLTPTDTQYF.

This clonotype has a count of ten or more. The chain employs TRBV5-4 and TRBJ2-5; 9 bases fit TRBD1. V was clipped by 1 base and J by 1 base; unmatched bases: 5. The CDR3 length is 16 residues. Germline values: CDR1 SGHNT, CDR2 YYREEE (reference sequence). Written as DNA, the CDR3 is TGTGCCAGCAGCTTGCCACGACAGGGGGGCCAAGAGACCCAGTACTTC. Its translation is CASSLPRQGGQETQYF.

There are many counts of this clonotype. The chain combines TRBV29-1 with TRBJ2-1; the D gene is possibly TRBD1 (5 bases). This CDR3 is built from 14 residues. V gave up 4 bases and J gave up 4 bases, with 14 bases separating them. Germline CDR1 reads SQVTM; CDR2 reads ANQGSEA. The CDR3 spells CSVVGDDLYNEQFF. The DNA of the CDR3 is TGCAGCGTTGTAGGGGATGACCTTTACAATGAGCAGTTCTTC.

The chain links TRBV19 to TRBJ1-5; D gene ambiguous. CDR3 size: 13 residues. CDR1 LNHDA and CDR2 SQIVND come from the germline V gene (reference sequence). Trimming left V 5 bases short and J 7 bases short, with 12 bases between. The CDR3 sequence: CASSFGENQPQHF. CDR3 coding DNA: TGTGCCAGTAGTTTTGGGGAGAACCAGCCCCAGCATTTT. The full variable domain, rest sourced from reference TRBV19 and TRBJ1-5, is DGGITQSPKYLFRKEGQNVTLSCEQNLNHDAMYWYRQDPGQGLRLIYYSQIVNDFQKGDIAEGYSVSREKKESFPLTVTSAQKNPTAFYLCASSFGENQPQHFGDGTRLSIL.

This clonotype has at least ten counts. This sequence joins TRBV11-2 and TRBJ2-7, with a weak D call TRBD2 (7 bases). The CDR3 runs 16 residues. Per the germline V gene, CDR1 is SGHAT and CDR2 is FQNNGV. V shed 7 bases and J shed 3 bases, with 22 bases lying between them. CDR3 in DNA: TGTGCCAGCAACCCCGAGGGGGGGCCGACCTACTACGAGCAGTACTTC. It yields the protein CASNPEGGPTYYEQYF.